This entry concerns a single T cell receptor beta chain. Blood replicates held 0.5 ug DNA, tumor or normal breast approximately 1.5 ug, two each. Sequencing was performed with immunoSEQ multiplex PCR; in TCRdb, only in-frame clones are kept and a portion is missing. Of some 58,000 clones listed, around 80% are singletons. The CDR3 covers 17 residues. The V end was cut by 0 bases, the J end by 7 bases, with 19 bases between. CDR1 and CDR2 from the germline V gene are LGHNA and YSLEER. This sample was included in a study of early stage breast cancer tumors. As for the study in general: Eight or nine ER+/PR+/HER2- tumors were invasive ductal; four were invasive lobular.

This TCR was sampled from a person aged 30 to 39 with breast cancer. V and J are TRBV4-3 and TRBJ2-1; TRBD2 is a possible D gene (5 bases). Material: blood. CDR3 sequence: CASSQERMVALGNEQFF. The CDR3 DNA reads TGCGCCAGCAGCCAAGAAAGGATGGTAGCGTTAGGAAATGAGCAGTTCTTC.